One and the same sample provided the 11 T cell receptor beta chains below, sequenced in a study of memory CD4+ T cells and cytomegalovirus serostatus. The method was immunoSEQ multiplex PCR; TCRdb's version includes in-frame clones alone and lacks a portion of them. The sample holds tens of thousands of clones, more than 65% seen once. Single viable CD3+CD4+CD8-CD45RO+ cells were sorted as the memory CD4+ T cells. Sequenced sample: memory CD4+ T cells from blood. The receptor source for this set is an adult in good health and CMV-seronegative. Some clones in this sample may be carry-over from other donors' samples.

The table lists this clone with a few counts. This chain links TRBV19 with TRBJ2-2; D perhaps matches TRBD1 (6 bases). Germline values: CDR1 LNHDA, CDR2 SQIVND (reference sequence). V was cut by 6 bases and J by 7 bases, with 21 bases left in between. The CDR3 length is 16 residues. This CDR3 is CASSNTGTRRGGELFF. In nucleotides, the CDR3 is TGTGCCAGTAGCAATACCGGGACAAGAAGGGGCGGGGAGCTGTTTTTT.

The chain combines TRBV6-4 with TRBJ1-2; D may be TRBD1 (6 bases). V lost 2 bases and J lost 7, with 17 bases in between. The CDR3 is 15 amino acids. CDR1 MRHNA and CDR2 SNTAGT come from the germline V gene. This CDR3 is CASSDPRRDKGGYTF. CDR3 nucleotides: TGTGCCAGCAGTGACCCACGCAGGGACAAGGGTGGCTACACCTTC.

This chain uses TRBV7-2 with TRBJ1-1; D unclear. Trimming took off 4 bases at V and 8 bases at J, with 17 bases between the two ends. Germline assignment: CDR1 SGHTA and CDR2 FQGNSA. The length of the CDR3 is 14 residues. CDR3 in amino acids: CASSSERAGREAFF. The DNA for the CDR3 is TGTGCCAGCAGCTCTGAGAGGGCCGGTCGGGAAGCTTTCTTT. Drawing the rest from reference TRBV7-2 and TRBJ1-1, the complete variable domain is GAGVSQSPSNKVTEKGKDVELRCDPISGHTALYWYRQSLGQGLEFLIYFQGNSAPDKSGLPSDRFSAERTGGSVSTLTIQRTQQEDSAVYLCASSSERAGREAFFGQGTRLTVV.

The rearrangement links TRBV7-2 to TRBJ2-2; 10 bases fit TRBD2. CDR1 and CDR2 from the germline V gene are SGHTA and FQGNSA. This CDR3 region has 16 residues. Trimming took 1 base from V and 6 from J; bases not matched to a gene: 5. The DNA for the CDR3 is TGTGCCAGCAGCTTAGGAGCTAGCGGGAGTCCCGGGGAGCTGTTTTTT. Its translation is CASSLGASGSPGELFF.

The rearrangement uses TRBV7-2 and TRBJ1-1; TRBD1 is a possible D gene (6 bases). The germline gives CDR1 SGHTA, CDR2 FQGNSA. The germline V and J ends were trimmed by 5 bases and 1 base, with 11 bases remaining between them. The CDR3 loop spans 14 amino acids. The CDR3: CASSRQARNTEAFF. The CDR3 nucleotides read TGTGCCAGCAGCCGACAGGCCAGGAACACTGAAGCTTTCTTT.

The rearrangement uses TRBV5-1 and TRBJ2-2, with a weak D call TRBD1 (6 bases). V was clipped by 0 bases and J by 8 bases, with 17 bases between them. CDR1 is SGHRS, CDR2 YFSETQ, per germline. The CDR3 covers 16 residues. The chain's CDR3 is CASSLGTATLTGELFF. The CDR3 nucleotides read TGCGCCAGCAGCTTGGGGACAGCCACCCTGACTGGGGAGCTGTTTTTT. Using reference TRBV5-1 and TRBJ2-2 for the parts outside the CDR3, the full variable domain is KAGVTQTPRYLIKTRGQQVTLSCSPISGHRSVSWYQQTPGQGLQFLFEYFSETQRNKGNFPGRFSGRQFSNSRSEMNVSTLELGDSALYLCASSLGTATLTGELFFGEGSRLTVL.

The rearrangement links TRBV28 to TRBJ2-4; D possibly corresponds to TRBD1 (7 bases). This CDR3 has 15 residues. Germline CDR1 is MDHEN and CDR2 is SYDVKM. With 6 bases removed from V and 6 bases from J, the gap between germline ends came to 18 bases. CDR3 amino acids: CASSRVAQGGNIQYF. The CDR3 region has the DNA TGTGCCAGCAGCAGGGTCGCGCAGGGGGGAAACATTCAGTACTTC.

The V and J genes are TRBV5-6 and TRBJ1-2; D perhaps matches TRBD1 (5 bases). CDR1 and CDR2 from the germline V gene are SGHDT and YYEEEE. The CDR3 has 15 residues. Trimming removed 1 base from V and 2 bases from J, with 12 bases in between. CDR3 in amino acids: CASSLNGDVNYGYTF. CDR3 DNA sequence: TGTGCCAGCAGCTTGAATGGGGACGTCAACTATGGCTACACCTTC.

The V call is TRBV6-6, the J call TRBJ2-5, with a possible D match to TRBD2 (7 bases). Germline CDR1 reads MNHNY; CDR2 reads SVGAGI (reference sequence). This CDR3 contains 16 residues. Trimming cost V 2 bases and J 2 bases, with 15 bases left between them. CDR3 loop: CASSYGDTRGQETQYF. CDR3 DNA: TGTGCCAGCAGTTACGGGGACACGCGGGGGCAAGAGACCCAGTACTTC.

This chain joins TRBV28 and TRBJ2-1, with D possibly being TRBD1 (6 bases). V was clipped by 10 bases and J by 2 bases, with 18 bases between them. CDR3 size: 15 residues. In germline, CDR1 is MDHEN, CDR2 SYDVKM. The DNA of the CDR3 is TGTGCCACCAGAGAAACAGGGTTCCCCTACAATGAGCAGTTCTTC. Translating it yields CATRETGFPYNEQFF.

This clone was found once. This sequence joins TRBV7-8 and TRBJ2-4, with D uncertain. The CDR3 length is 13 residues. V gave up 0 bases and J gave up 6 bases, with 6 bases separating them. The germline V gene has CDR1 SGHVS and CDR2 FQNEAQ. The CDR3 sequence is CASSLAFSNIQYF. The CDR3 nucleotides are TGTGCCAGCAGCTTAGCGTTCTCAAACATTCAGTACTTC.